Described below is a single TCR beta chain sequence and its context. What it binds is unknown. The source of the sample is a study of Graves' ophthalmopathy and Graves' hyperthyroidism. Study background: No treatment had been given when peripheral blood was collected at initial diagnosis. Findings of the study overall: Blood samples also showed most expanded thyroid clonotypes exceeding 0.001 frequency. Ophthalmopathy versus stable hyperthyroidism: 13-signature model gave under 90% sensitivity, 81.08% specificity.

Trimming at V came to 1 base and at J to 3 bases, leaving 13 bases not matched to a gene. This CDR3 spans 18 amino acids. Per the germline V gene, CDR1 is SGHVS and CDR2 is FQNEAQ. Excluded were patients with other autoimmune diseases, uncontrolled infections, pregnancy or lactation. RNA transcripts provided the template for amplifying TCR beta CDR3 regions. HTBI primers were used in a first-round RT-PCR, which preceded a second-round multiplex PCR. TCRdb itself ran the multiplex PCR reads through MiXCR, one entry per CDR3 protein. The profile shows fewer than 350,000 distinct CDR3 sequences, roughly 15% of them singletons.

The sequenced sample was peripheral blood. This sequence originates from an adult man with Graves' ophthalmopathy. The genes are TRBV7-8 and TRBJ2-7; 9 nucleotides line up with TRBD2. The CDR3 reads CASSLGLLNSGSFYEQYF. The CDR3 DNA reads TGTGCCAGCAGCTTAGGTTTGTTGAATAGCGGGAGCTTCTACGAGCAGTACTTC.